The rows below give T cell receptor beta chains drawn from one sample of a study of blood T cell repertoires in COVID-19. Profiling relied on immunoSEQ multiplex PCR, and the TCRdb table lists in-frame clones only, not all of them. There are approximately 410,000 clones in the sample; about nine tenths occur only once, and over 1.3% lies in the top ten. Sequenced input: peripheral blood. The receptors shown here come from a woman aged 25 to 39 with active or convalescent COVID-19. The CDR3 runs from the conserved cysteine through the conserved F or W. Fields, in order: clone size, V gene, J gene, D gene, CDR3 protein, CDR3 DNA. A D gene is named only where the DNA matches it firmly. Part of the rows lack a size; the others show once, few, many or a class for expanded clones.

abundance: -
v_gene: TRBV18
j_gene: TRBJ1-2
d_gene: TRBD1
CDR3aa: CASSPSTGGNYGYTF
CDR3nt: TGTGCCAGCTCACCGTCGACAGGGGGTAACTATGGCTACACCTTC

abundance: once
v_gene: TRBV18
j_gene: TRBJ1-6
d_gene: -
CDR3aa: CASSRQDYNSPLHF
CDR3nt: TGTGCCAGCTCACGACAGGACTATAATTCACCCCTCCACTTT

abundance: -
v_gene: TRBV24-1
j_gene: TRBJ2-5
d_gene: TRBD1
CDR3aa: CATSDATGGETQYF
CDR3nt: TGTGCCACCAGTGACGCTACAGGGGGAGAGACCCAGTACTTC

abundance: -
v_gene: TRBV5-6
j_gene: TRBJ2-7
d_gene: TRBD2
CDR3aa: CASSPVSGGRDEQYF
CDR3nt: TGTGCCAGCAGCCCGGTAAGCGGCGGGAGAGACGAGCAGTACTTC

abundance: -
v_gene: TRBV18
j_gene: TRBJ1-6
d_gene: -
CDR3aa: CASSPASGNSPLHF
CDR3nt: TGTGCCAGCTCACCAGCTAGCGGGAATTCACCCCTCCACTTT

abundance: -
v_gene: TRBV18
j_gene: TRBJ2-2
d_gene: TRBD2
CDR3aa: CASSPRLAGTGELFF
CDR3nt: TGTGCCAGCTCACCAAGGCTAGCGGGAACCGGGGAGCTGTTTTTT

abundance: -
v_gene: TRBV9
j_gene: TRBJ2-3
d_gene: TRBD2
CDR3aa: CASSVCGGEDTQYF
CDR3nt: TGTGCCAGCAGCGTATGCGGGGGGGAGGATACGCAGTATTTT

abundance: -
v_gene: TRBV30
j_gene: TRBJ1-1
d_gene: -
CDR3aa: CAWRAGGNTEAFF
CDR3nt: TGTGCCTGGAGGGCGGGGGGGAACACTGAAGCTTTCTTT

abundance: -
v_gene: TRBV6-5
j_gene: TRBJ2-7
d_gene: TRBD2
CDR3aa: CASASGGNEQYF
CDR3nt: TGTGCCAGCGCTAGCGGGGGCAACGAGCAGTACTTC

abundance: few
v_gene: TRBV9
j_gene: TRBJ1-2
d_gene: TRBD1
CDR3aa: CASSQDPTGGADYGYTF
CDR3nt: TGTGCCAGCAGCCAAGACCCAACAGGGGGCGCTGACTATGGCTACACCTTC

abundance: -
v_gene: TRBV29-1
j_gene: TRBJ2-7
d_gene: -
CDR3aa: CSVEAPAAGEQYF
CDR3nt: TGCAGCGTTGAGGCCCCCGCTGCTGGCGAGCAGTACTTC

abundance: once
v_gene: TRBV6-1
j_gene: TRBJ1-1
d_gene: -
CDR3aa: CASSEWARGETEAFF
CDR3nt: TGTGCCAGCAGTGAATGGGCCAGGGGTGAGACTGAAGCTTTCTTT

abundance: -
v_gene: TRBV20-1
j_gene: TRBJ2-1
d_gene: TRBD2
CDR3aa: CSASMLAGGGNSYNEQFF
CDR3nt: TGCAGTGCTAGTATGCTAGCGGGAGGGGGGAACTCCTACAATGAGCAGTTCTTC

abundance: -
v_gene: TRBV6-5
j_gene: TRBJ1-2
d_gene: -
CDR3aa: CASSSYPTVIYGYTF
CDR3nt: TGTGCCAGCAGTAGTTATCCGACAGTTATCTATGGCTACACCTTC

abundance: -
v_gene: TRBV19
j_gene: TRBJ2-7
d_gene: TRBD2
CDR3aa: CASSITSGGSYEQYF
CDR3nt: TGTGCCAGTAGTATTACTAGCGGGGGGTCCTACGAGCAGTACTTC

abundance: -
v_gene: TRBV5-6
j_gene: TRBJ1-6
d_gene: -
CDR3aa: CASSLSGLANSPLHF
CDR3nt: TGTGCCAGCAGCCTCAGTGGATTAGCCAATTCACCCCTCCACTTT

abundance: -
v_gene: TRBV19
j_gene: TRBJ1-5
d_gene: TRBD1
CDR3aa: CASSIRTGNQPQHF
CDR3nt: TGTGCCAGTAGTATCCGGACAGGGAATCAGCCCCAGCATTTT

abundance: -
v_gene: TRBV5-1
j_gene: TRBJ2-7
d_gene: TRBD1
CDR3aa: CASSLLDRERQYF
CDR3nt: TGCGCCAGCAGCTTGTTGGACAGGGAAAGGCAGTACTTC

abundance: -
v_gene: TRBV7-9
j_gene: TRBJ2-7
d_gene: -
CDR3aa: CASSPTLGQGHEQYF
CDR3nt: TGTGCCAGCAGCCCGACCTTGGGGCAGGGCCACGAGCAGTACTTC

abundance: -
v_gene: TRBV4-1
j_gene: TRBJ2-7
d_gene: -
CDR3aa: CASSQPVSSYEQYF
CDR3nt: TGCGCCAGCAGCCAACCGGTCTCCTCCTACGAGCAGTACTTC

abundance: -
v_gene: TRBV3-1/TRBV3-2
j_gene: TRBJ2-1
d_gene: TRBD2
CDR3aa: CASSQIRGLAGGRNEQFF
CDR3nt: TGTGCCAGCAGCCAAATCCGGGGACTAGCGGGGGGGCGAAATGAGCAGTTCTTC

abundance: -
v_gene: TRBV28
j_gene: TRBJ1-2
d_gene: TRBD1
CDR3aa: CASSLIDRGRQGGYTF
CDR3nt: TGTGCCAGCAGTTTAATAGACAGGGGGCGACAGGGAGGCTACACCTTC

abundance: -
v_gene: TRBV19
j_gene: TRBJ2-3
d_gene: -
CDR3aa: CASCRSIAGRTDTQYF
CDR3nt: TGTGCCAGCTGCCGGTCGATCGCAGGGAGGACAGATACGCAGTATTTT

abundance: -
v_gene: TRBV11-3
j_gene: TRBJ2-3
d_gene: -
CDR3aa: CASSFGLDTQYF
CDR3nt: TGTGCCAGCAGCTTTGGCCTAGATACGCAGTATTTT

abundance: once
v_gene: TRBV5-1
j_gene: TRBJ2-3
d_gene: TRBD2
CDR3aa: CASSFGLAGTFTDTQYF
CDR3nt: TGCGCCAGCAGCTTCGGACTAGCGGGGACTTTCACAGATACGCAGTATTTT

abundance: -
v_gene: TRBV13
j_gene: TRBJ1-1
d_gene: TRBD1
CDR3aa: CASSPGQANTEAFF
CDR3nt: TGTGCCAGCAGCCCCGGACAGGCGAACACTGAAGCTTTCTTT

abundance: -
v_gene: TRBV10-3
j_gene: TRBJ2-1
d_gene: TRBD2
CDR3aa: CATRTSGSQGNEQFF
CDR3nt: TGTGCCACTAGGACTAGCGGGAGTCAGGGCAATGAGCAGTTCTTC

abundance: -
v_gene: TRBV18
j_gene: TRBJ1-2
d_gene: -
CDR3aa: CASSPNRDHIYGYTF
CDR3nt: TGTGCCAGCTCACCAAACCGGGATCACATCTATGGCTACACCTTC

abundance: -
v_gene: TRBV2
j_gene: TRBJ1-2
d_gene: TRBD1
CDR3aa: CASSEAPGTGFSGYGYTF
CDR3nt: TGTGCCAGCAGTGAAGCACCCGGGACAGGGTTCTCTGGCTATGGCTACACCTTC

abundance: -
v_gene: TRBV19
j_gene: TRBJ1-1
d_gene: -
CDR3aa: CASSIKSNTEAFF
CDR3nt: TGTGCCAGTAGTATAAAAAGCAACACTGAAGCTTTCTTT

abundance: -
v_gene: TRBV4-1
j_gene: TRBJ2-5
d_gene: TRBD1
CDR3aa: CASSHRTGVVETQYF
CDR3nt: TGCGCCAGCAGCCACAGGACAGGGGTGGTTGAGACCCAGTACTTC

abundance: -
v_gene: TRBV19
j_gene: TRBJ2-7
d_gene: -
CDR3aa: CASSPGPRTQYEQYF
CDR3nt: TGTGCCAGTAGTCCAGGGCCCCGGACGCAGTACGAGCAGTACTTC

abundance: -
v_gene: TRBV24-1
j_gene: TRBJ2-3
d_gene: TRBD2
CDR3aa: CATRGDLTDTQYF
CDR3nt: TGTGCCACCCGGGGGGATCTCACAGATACGCAGTATTTT

abundance: -
v_gene: TRBV10-1
j_gene: TRBJ1-3
d_gene: -
CDR3aa: CASSDSGFGSGNTIYF
CDR3nt: TGCGCCAGCAGTGATTCAGGGTTCGGCTCTGGAAACACCATATATTTT

abundance: -
v_gene: TRBV5-1
j_gene: TRBJ1-1
d_gene: -
CDR3aa: CASSLRQDGGTEAFF
CDR3nt: TGCGCCAGCAGCTTGCGACAGGACGGTGGGACTGAAGCTTTCTTT

abundance: -
v_gene: TRBV10-3
j_gene: TRBJ2-7
d_gene: TRBD2
CDR3aa: CAISELAGDEQYF
CDR3nt: TGTGCCATCAGTGAACTAGCGGGAGACGAGCAGTACTTC

abundance: -
v_gene: TRBV4-1
j_gene: TRBJ1-2
d_gene: -
CDR3aa: CASSQQGGYGYTF
CDR3nt: TGCGCCAGCAGCCAACAGGGAGGGTATGGCTACACCTTC

abundance: once
v_gene: TRBV27
j_gene: TRBJ2-2
d_gene: -
CDR3aa: CASSQRPATPTGELFF
CDR3nt: TGTGCCAGCAGTCAGCGCCCGGCAACCCCAACCGGGGAGCTGTTTTTT

abundance: -
v_gene: TRBV10-2
j_gene: TRBJ1-1
d_gene: -
CDR3aa: CASSDRTRNTEAFF
CDR3nt: TGCGCCAGCTCGGACAGAACCCGGAACACTGAAGCTTTCTTT

abundance: -
v_gene: TRBV19
j_gene: TRBJ2-5
d_gene: -
CDR3aa: CASSIIGGGETQYF
CDR3nt: TGTGCCAGTAGTATTATCGGGGGTGGGGAGACCCAGTACTTC

abundance: -
v_gene: TRBV5-6
j_gene: TRBJ2-5
d_gene: -
CDR3aa: CASSLPRQGSGETQYF
CDR3nt: TGTGCCAGCAGCCTCCCCAGGCAGGGATCAGGAGAGACCCAGTACTTC

abundance: few
v_gene: TRBV18
j_gene: TRBJ2-7
d_gene: -
CDR3aa: CASSPPGGSGEQYF
CDR3nt: TGTGCCAGCTCACCACCCGGGGGATCTGGGGAGCAGTACTTC